This T cell receptor (beta chain) was captured by sequencing in a study of T cell responses to AZD1222 COVID-19 vaccine (dated by TCRdb to the early 2020s). At the level of the whole study: Because spike-specific TCR depth and breadth did not differ between the two schedules, AZD1222 recipients who got a second dose at roughly 4 weeks were pooled with those who got a second dose at roughly 12 weeks. A total of over 230 trial participants underwent TCR sequencing, of whom roughly 210 had received two doses of AZD1222 and some 25 had received two doses of the MenACWY control vaccine. Enrollment into the trials was organized by age into subgroups of 18-55, 56-69 and 70-plus years, and those subgroups contained approximately 160, 26 and 62 TCR-sequenced participants, respectively. Summary of the overall study and its limitations: Only 5 to 7 AZD1222 recipients were SARS-CoV-2 seropositive at baseline, limiting conclusions about previously exposed vaccinees. CD4 TCRs associated with the vaccine covered the entire spike protein, and the dominant responses were in regions 160-218 and 743-854. Most participants were white British and females outnumbered males, and the authors suggested that clonal diversity may have been underestimated. After two AZD1222 doses, spike-specific TCR breadth and depth were significantly higher than at day 0 and than in MenACWY recipients. Because no day 14 peak-response samples were available, the repertoires could be characterized only after the peak T cell response. Reportedly, close to half of the unique spike-specific TCRs recognized epitopes lying outside the regions that are mutated in the B.1.351 and B.1.1.7 variants. The 56-69-year group was small, and its depth increase did not reach significance, likely because of low power.

The CDR3 regions of human TCRbeta chains were analyzed by immunosequencing. The authors' analysis ran thus. TCRs in the repertoires were compared against a reference library of SARS-CoV-2-specific TCRs that had been generated with the MIRA antigen-specificity platform. Breadth was defined as the fraction of unique TCRs that were SARS-CoV-2-associated. Depth was defined as the fraction of total T cells that were SARS-CoV-2-associated. Using the MIRA data, each spike-specific TCR was mapped to the spike region that the TCR reacts to and placed in a CD4 or CD8 class. Log10-transformed breadth and depth values were compared by one-way ANOVA with Sidak's multiple comparisons tests. TCRdb took this table from immuneACCESS and kept in-frame rearrangements with V and J called. Such tables lack part of the clones; where checked against another copy, unresolved V genes explain under half of the gap, and the rest is unexplained. That table is the source of V, J and clone size, and D and trimming were worked out from the DNA. The sample table shows 95,000 to 150,000 clones, and more than 80% are seen once. Roughly 5.4% of the sample rests with the top ten.

What this sample's time point label stands for: baseline before first vaccination. Samples from vaccinated people were obtained from the UK trials COV001 and COV002, which included a single-blind randomized controlled phase 2/3 trial of AZD1222 (ChAdOx1 nCoV-19) in healthy adults. Trial participant PBMC samples were collected at day 0 and day 28 after the second dose for TCRbeta chain sequencing. With respect to this clone: This receptor's antigen is unknown. One base away there is no much larger clone; base qualities are not given.

The germline V gene (reference sequence) yields MNHNY for CDR1 and SVGAGI for CDR2. The junction shows trimming of 8 bases on V and 7 bases on J, and the gene matches do not reach 13 bases of it. The CDR3 measures 15 amino acids from cysteine to phenylalanine. The retained sequence is limited to the CDR3, 45 bases, with the frame set at the first base. The chain links TRBV6-6 with TRBJ1-5, with 8 middle bases fitting TRBD1. The sequencing used peripheral blood, collected on day 0 of AZD1222 vaccination. The TCR sequence derives from an adult in good health. CDR3 protein: CASGLGAGGRQPQHF. The sequenced DNA is TGTGCCAGCGGCCTTGGGGCAGGGGGCCGACAGCCCCAGCATTTT.